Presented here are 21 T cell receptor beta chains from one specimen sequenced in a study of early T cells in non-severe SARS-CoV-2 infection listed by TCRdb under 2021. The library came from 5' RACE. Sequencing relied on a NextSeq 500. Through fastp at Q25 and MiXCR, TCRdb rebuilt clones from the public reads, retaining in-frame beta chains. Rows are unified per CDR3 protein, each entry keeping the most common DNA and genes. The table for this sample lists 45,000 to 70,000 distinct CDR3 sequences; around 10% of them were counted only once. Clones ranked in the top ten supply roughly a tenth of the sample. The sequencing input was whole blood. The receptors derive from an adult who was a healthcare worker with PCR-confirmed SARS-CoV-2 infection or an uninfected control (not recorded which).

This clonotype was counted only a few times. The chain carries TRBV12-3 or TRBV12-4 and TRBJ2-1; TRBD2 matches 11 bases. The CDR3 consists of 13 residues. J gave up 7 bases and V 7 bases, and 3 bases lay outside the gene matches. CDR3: CASTLAGGNEQFF. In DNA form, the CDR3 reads TGTGCCAGCACCCTAGCGGGAGGTAATGAGCAGTTCTTC.

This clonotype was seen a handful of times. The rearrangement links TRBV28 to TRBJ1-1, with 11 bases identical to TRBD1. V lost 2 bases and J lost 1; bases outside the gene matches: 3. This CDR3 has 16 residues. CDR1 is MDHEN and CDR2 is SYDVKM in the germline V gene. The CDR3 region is CASSLRTGGSNTEAFF. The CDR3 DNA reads TGTGCCAGCAGTTTAAGGACAGGGGGCTCGAACACTGAAGCTTTCTTT.

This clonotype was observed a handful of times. The CDR3 is CASSLDATNTGELFF. As DNA, the CDR3 is TGCGCCAGCAGCTTGGACGCGACGAACACCGGGGAGCTGTTTTTT. This rearrangement joins TRBV5-1 to TRBJ2-2; D is uncertain. CDR3 length: 15 residues. The germline V gene encodes CDR1 SGHRS and CDR2 YFSETQ. With 0 bases removed from V and 0 bases from J, the gap between germline ends came to 6 bases. Full variable domain (rest looked up from reference TRBV5-1 and TRBJ2-2): KAGVTQTPRYLIKTRGQQVTLSCSPISGHRSVSWYQQTPGQGLQFLFEYFSETQRNKGNFPGRFSGRQFSNSRSEMNVSTLELGDSALYLCASSLDATNTGELFFGEGSRLTVL.

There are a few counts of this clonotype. The CDR3 region has the DNA TGTGCCAGCAGCCAAGGACTAGCGGGGAACAATGAGCAGTTCTTC. This sequence encodes CASSQGLAGNNEQFF. The V gene is TRBV7-6, the J gene TRBJ2-1; 12 nucleotides agree with TRBD2. Germline V gene sequence: CDR1 SGHVS, CDR2 FNYEAQ. The CDR3 extends over 15 amino acids. Losses at the gene ends were 5 bases for V and 5 bases for J; bases not matched to a gene: 4.

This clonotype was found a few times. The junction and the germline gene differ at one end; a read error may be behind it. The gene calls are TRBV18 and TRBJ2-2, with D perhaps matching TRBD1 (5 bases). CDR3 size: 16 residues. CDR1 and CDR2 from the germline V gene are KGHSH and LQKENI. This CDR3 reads CASSPGVQGPTGELFF. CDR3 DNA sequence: TGTGCCAGTTCACCGGGTGTCCAGGGTCCAACCGGGGAGCTGTTTTTT.

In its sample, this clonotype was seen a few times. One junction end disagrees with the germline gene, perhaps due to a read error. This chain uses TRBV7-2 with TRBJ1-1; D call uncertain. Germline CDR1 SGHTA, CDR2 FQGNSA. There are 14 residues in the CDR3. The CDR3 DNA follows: TGTGTCAGCACCCCGACGAACTTCAACACTGAAGCTTTCTTT. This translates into CVSTPTNFNTEAFF. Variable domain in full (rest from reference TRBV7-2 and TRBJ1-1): GAGVSQSPSNKVTEKGKDVELRCDPISGHTALYWYRQSLGQGLEFLIYFQGNSAPDKSGLPSDRFSAERTGGSVSTLTIQRTQQEDSAVYLCVSTPTNFNTEAFFGQGTRLTVV.

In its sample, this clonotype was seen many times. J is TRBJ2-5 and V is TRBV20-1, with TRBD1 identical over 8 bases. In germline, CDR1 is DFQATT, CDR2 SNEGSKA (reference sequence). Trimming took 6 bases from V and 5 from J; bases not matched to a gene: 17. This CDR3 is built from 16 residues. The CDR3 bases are TGCAGTGCCACCCCCACACAGGGGGGCAGGAAGGAGACCCAGTACTTC. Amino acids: CSATPTQGGRKETQYF.

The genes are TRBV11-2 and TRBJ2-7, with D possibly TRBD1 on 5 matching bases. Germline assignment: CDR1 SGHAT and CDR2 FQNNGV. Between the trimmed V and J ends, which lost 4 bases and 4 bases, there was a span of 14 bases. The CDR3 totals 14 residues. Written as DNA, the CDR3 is TGTGCCAGCAGCTCCGTAGGGGCATCATACGAGCAGTACTTC. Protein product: CASSSVGASYEQYF.

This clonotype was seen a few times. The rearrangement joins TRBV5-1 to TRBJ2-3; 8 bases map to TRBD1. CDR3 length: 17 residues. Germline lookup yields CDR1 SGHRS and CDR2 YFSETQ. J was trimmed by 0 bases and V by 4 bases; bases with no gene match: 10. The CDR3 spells CASSPPDRGSSTDTQYF. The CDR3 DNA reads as TGCGCCAGCAGCCCCCCCGACAGGGGATCTAGCACAGATACGCAGTATTTT.

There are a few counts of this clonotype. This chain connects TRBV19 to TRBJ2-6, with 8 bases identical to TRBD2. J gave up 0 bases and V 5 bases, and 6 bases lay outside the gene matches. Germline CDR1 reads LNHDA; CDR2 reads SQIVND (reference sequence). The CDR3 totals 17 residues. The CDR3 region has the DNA TGTGCCAGTAGTGAGCGGGGGCGCCCCTCTGGGGCCAACGTCCTGACTTTC. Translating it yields CASSERGRPSGANVLTF. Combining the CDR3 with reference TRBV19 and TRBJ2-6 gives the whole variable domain DGGITQSPKYLFRKEGQNVTLSCEQNLNHDAMYWYRQDPGQGLRLIYYSQIVNDFQKGDIAEGYSVSREKKESFPLTVTSAQKNPTAFYLCASSERGRPSGANVLTFGAGSRLTVL.

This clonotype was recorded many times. The CDR3 sequence: CASSPQAGTGASPLHF. DNA for the CDR3: TGTGCCAGCAGTCCACAAGCCGGGACAGGGGCTTCACCCCTCCACTTT. V usage is TRBV28 and J usage is TRBJ1-6; TRBD1 agrees at 10 bases. V trimming: 5 bases; J trimming: 9 bases; junction bases outside the gene matches: 10. The CDR3 loop spans 16 amino acids. CDR1 and CDR2 from the germline V gene are MDHEN and SYDVKM.

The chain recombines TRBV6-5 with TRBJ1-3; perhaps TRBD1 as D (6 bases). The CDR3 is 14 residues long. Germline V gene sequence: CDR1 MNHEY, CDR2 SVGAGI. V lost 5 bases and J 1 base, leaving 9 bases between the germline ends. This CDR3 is CASSRGASGNTIYF. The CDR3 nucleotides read TGTGCCAGCAGTCGGGGGGCTTCTGGAAACACCATATATTTT.

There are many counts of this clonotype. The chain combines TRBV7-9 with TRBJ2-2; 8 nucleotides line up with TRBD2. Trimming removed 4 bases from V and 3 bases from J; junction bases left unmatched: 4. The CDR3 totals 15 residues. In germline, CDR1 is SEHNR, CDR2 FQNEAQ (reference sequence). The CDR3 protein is CASSSGLAYTGELFF. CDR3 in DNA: TGTGCCAGCAGCTCAGGACTAGCTTACACCGGGGAGCTGTTTTTT.

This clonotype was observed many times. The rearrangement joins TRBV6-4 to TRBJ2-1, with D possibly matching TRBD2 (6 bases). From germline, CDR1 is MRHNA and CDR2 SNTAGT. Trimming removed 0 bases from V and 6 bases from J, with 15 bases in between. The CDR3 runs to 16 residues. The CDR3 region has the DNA TGTGCCAGCAGTGACTCGATGACTAGTTTCGTCAATGAGCAGTTCTTC. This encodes CASSDSMTSFVNEQFF.

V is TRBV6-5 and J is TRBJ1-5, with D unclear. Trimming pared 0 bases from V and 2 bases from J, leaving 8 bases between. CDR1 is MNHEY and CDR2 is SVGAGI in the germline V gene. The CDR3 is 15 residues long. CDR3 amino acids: CASSYSSKGNQPQHF. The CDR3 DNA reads TGTGCCAGCAGTTACTCGTCGAAGGGCAATCAGCCCCAGCATTTT.

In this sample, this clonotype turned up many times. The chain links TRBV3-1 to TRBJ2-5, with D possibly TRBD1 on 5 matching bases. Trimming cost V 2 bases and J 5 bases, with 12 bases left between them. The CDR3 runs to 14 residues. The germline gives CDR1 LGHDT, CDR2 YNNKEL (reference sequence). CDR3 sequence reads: CASSQNTGPETQYF. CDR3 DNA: TGTGCCAGCAGCCAAAACACAGGCCCGGAGACCCAGTACTTC.

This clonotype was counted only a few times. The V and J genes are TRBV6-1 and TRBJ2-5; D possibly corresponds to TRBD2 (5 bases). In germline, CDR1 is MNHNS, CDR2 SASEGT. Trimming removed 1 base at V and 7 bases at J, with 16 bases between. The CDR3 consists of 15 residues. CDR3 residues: CASSEVSSSLGTQYF. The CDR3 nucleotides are TGTGCCAGCAGTGAAGTTTCTAGCTCCTTAGGGACCCAGTACTTC.

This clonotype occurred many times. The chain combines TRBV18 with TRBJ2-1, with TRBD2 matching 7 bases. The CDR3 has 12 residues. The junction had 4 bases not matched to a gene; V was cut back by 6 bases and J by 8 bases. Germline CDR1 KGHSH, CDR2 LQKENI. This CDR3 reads CASSLGGYEQFF. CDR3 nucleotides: TGTGCCAGCTCTCTGGGGGGGTATGAGCAGTTCTTC.

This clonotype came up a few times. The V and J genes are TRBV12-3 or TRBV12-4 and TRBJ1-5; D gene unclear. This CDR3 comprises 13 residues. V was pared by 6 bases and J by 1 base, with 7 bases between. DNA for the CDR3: TGTGCCAGCAGCGAATTGAGCAATCAGCCCCAGCATTTT. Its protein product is CASSELSNQPQHF.

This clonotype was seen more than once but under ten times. DNA of the CDR3: TGCGCCAGCAGCTTGGTGGCACAGGAGAGCTACGAGCAGTACTTC. Residues: CASSLVAQESYEQYF. The chain is built from TRBV5-1 and TRBJ2-7; D perhaps matches TRBD1 (5 bases). The germline V gene encodes CDR1 SGHRS and CDR2 YFSETQ. This CDR3 is 15 amino acids long. The V end lost 0 bases, the J end lost 3 bases, and 13 bases lay between the germline ends.

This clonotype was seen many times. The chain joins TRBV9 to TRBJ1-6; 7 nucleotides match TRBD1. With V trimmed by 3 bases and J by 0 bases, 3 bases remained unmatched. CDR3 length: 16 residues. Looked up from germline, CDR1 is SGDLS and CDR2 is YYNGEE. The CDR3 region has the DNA TGTGCCAGCAGCGGAGGGACAGACTCCTATAATTCACCCCTCCACTTT. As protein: CASSGGTDSYNSPLHF.